This TCR beta chain emerged from a study of T cell clonality in common variable immunodeficiency (dated by TCRdb to about 2015). General conclusions and limits of the study: Even though DNA input was equal, the average per sample came to 65,000 to 100,000 unique sequences for controls compared with approximately 30,000 for CVID samples. The authors noted that sequencing repertoires of T cell subpopulations would be needed to clarify what caused the increased clonality in CVID. Correlations of repertoire features with clinical complications were constrained by heterogeneity among patients within the CVID cohort. Fewer deletions and N-nucleotide insertions were reportedly observed in CVID TCRbeta sequences, and highly modified clones with 13 or more V deletions were reportedly absent from CVID TCRbeta sequences. Healthy controls shared more TCRbeta clones with each other than CVID subjects shared among themselves (p < 0.0001). Compared with healthy controls, CVID subjects showed increased TCRbeta clonality (t-test p = 0.018), a feature most characteristic of about a third of subjects.

Standard criteria, namely reduction of serum IgG, IgA and/or IgM below the normal range together with specific antibody deficiency, were applied for the diagnosis of CVID. A total of roughly 45 subjects (about 15 female and 29 male; age range about 9 to 65 years, mean age around 41) were included in the CVID group. Most of the CVID patients and most of the healthy controls were of Caucasian heritage. Replacement immunoglobulin therapy had been administered to all CVID subjects for at least one year at the time of study participation. No CVID subject was ill or taking immunomodulatory or immunosuppressive medication when blood was collected. Heparinized peripheral whole blood samples of about 5 to 9 ml were obtained from each donor. Genomic DNA from adults with common variable immune deficiency (CVID) and from healthy adult controls was used for sequencing of TCRbeta CDR3 repertoires. Diluted blood was density-centrifuged over Hypaque 1077 or Ficoll-Paque to isolate peripheral blood mononuclear cells. Unsorted mononuclear cells served as the source of genomic DNA, which was extracted either by Qiagen column purification or by a centrifugation-based method.

Equivalent amounts of genomic DNA from CVID and control samples were used as sequencing input. For every sample, a 60 bp segment covering the rearranged TCRbeta CDR3 region was amplified and then sequenced. TCRbeta amplification used the immunoSEQ assay, a bias-corrected multiplex PCR with high-throughput sequencing. The original methods were these. Every unique nucleotide sequence counted as a clone and was annotated with V, D and J genes, copy number and frequency. Sequences were labeled productive if in frame, and non-productive if out of frame or containing stop codons. As previously described, clonality was calculated on the basis of Shannon's entropy. The predicted amino acid sequences of productive clones were used to derive mean CDR3 Kyte-Doolittle hydropathy. The R hclust function was used to hierarchically cluster scaled V gene usage with Manhattan distance and complete linkage. To assess clone sharing by CDR3 amino acid sequence, 12 repertoires per group were resampled over 100 rounds. Repertoires were searched for 60 to 80 published EBV-specific and nearly 250 published CMV-specific TCRbeta sequences. A couple of CVID samples that yielded fewer than 10,000 sequences were excluded from the analysis, so around 40 CVID repertoires were retained. Here the immuneACCESS table is served through TCRdb, limited to in-frame sequences with V and J called. Missing clones are a known gap in these copies; in checked studies unresolved V genes cover under half, and the rest lacks a known reason. The V and J calls and clone size were taken over from that table, and D and trimming were inferred from the DNA. The sample has about 33,000 clones on record, with no singletons. The ten largest clones capture 5.5% to 7% of the sample.

From the cysteine through the phenylalanine, the CDR3 covers 16 amino acids. The DNA has 39 bases, all within the CDR3, and is read from base 1. Based on the germline V gene (reference sequence), the CDR1 and CDR2 sequences are LNHDA and SQIVND. The V end gives up 6 bases and the J end 0 bases, leaving 3 bases in the junction not matched to a gene. This clone was found a few times. Its antigen specificity is not known. The read finishes 3 residues shy of the CDR3 end, and the germline J gene is used to complete it. Sequencing input: peripheral blood mononuclear cells. The receptor was isolated from a human donor with common variable immunodeficiency. The rearrangement joined TRBV19 to TRBJ1-3; the central 12 bases match TRBD1. The sequenced CDR3 bases are TGTGCCAGTAGGGGACAGGGGGCTGTCTCTGGAAACACC. Translation gives CASRGQGAVSGNT. The full CDR3 sequence reads CASRGQGAVSGNTIYF.